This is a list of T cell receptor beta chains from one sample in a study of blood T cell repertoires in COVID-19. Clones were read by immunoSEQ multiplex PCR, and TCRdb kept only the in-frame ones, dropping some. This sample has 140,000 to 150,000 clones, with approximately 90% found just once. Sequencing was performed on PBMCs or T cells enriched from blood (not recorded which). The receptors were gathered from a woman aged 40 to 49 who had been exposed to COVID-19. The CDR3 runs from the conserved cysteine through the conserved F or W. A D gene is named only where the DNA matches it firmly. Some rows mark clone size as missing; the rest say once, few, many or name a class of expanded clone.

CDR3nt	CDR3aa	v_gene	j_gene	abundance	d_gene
TGTGCCATCAGTGAGCCACAGGGGGCAAATGGCTACACCTTC	CAISEPQGANGYTF	TRBV10-3	TRBJ1-2	NA	TRBD1
TGTGCCAGCAGCTCTCAGGGGGCCCAAGGCTATGGCTACACCTTC	CASSSQGAQGYGYTF	TRBV5-4	TRBJ1-2	NA	TRBD1
TGTGCCAGCAGCTCCCCCAGGGACACACGTTACACAGATACGCAGTATTTT	CASSSPRDTRYTDTQYF	TRBV7-8	TRBJ2-3	few	NA
TGTGCCAGCAGCTTGGCGGGGACAGTCTCTAGCGGGAGGGCCGCAGATACGCAGTATTTT	CASSLAGTVSSGRAADTQYF	TRBV5-5	TRBJ2-3	once	TRBD2
TGTGCCAGCAGTTTGAGCTCTGGAAACACCATATATTTT	CASSLSSGNTIYF	TRBV27	TRBJ1-3	NA	NA
TGCGCCAGCAGCTTGGGGGACAGGGATTCACCCCTCCACTTT	CASSLGDRDSPLHF	TRBV5-1	TRBJ1-6	NA	TRBD1
TGTGCCAGCAGCCAAGGCCCCCAGGGGGCGGGTGAAAAACTGTTTTTT	CASSQGPQGAGEKLFF	TRBV3-1/TRBV3-2	TRBJ1-4	few	TRBD1
TGTGCCAGCAGCCAATCCAAGGGGCTGAACACTGAAGCTTTCTTT	CASSQSKGLNTEAFF	TRBV3-1/TRBV3-2	TRBJ1-1	few	NA
TGTGCCAGCAGTTTTCCAGGGGCTCACTACGAGCAGTACTTC	CASSFPGAHYEQYF	TRBV5-4	TRBJ2-7	few	NA
TGCGCCAGCAGCCGAGGGACAGACTCTGGAAACACCATATATTTT	CASSRGTDSGNTIYF	TRBV5-1	TRBJ1-3	NA	TRBD1
TGCAGCGTGGGACACTCCTACGAGCAGTACTTC	CSVGHSYEQYF	TRBV29-1	TRBJ2-7	NA	NA
TGTGCCATCAGTGAGTCCCCGACAGTTAGCTACACCTTC	CAISESPTVSYTF	TRBV10-3	TRBJ1-2	NA	NA
TGCGCCAGCAGGGGACCCGGGGGGGGCAATCAGCCCCAGCATTTT	CASRGPGGGNQPQHF	TRBV10-1	TRBJ1-5	NA	NA
TGTGCCAGCATCGGATACCGGGGAGCCGGGGAGCTGTTTTTT	CASIGYRGAGELFF	TRBV6-5	TRBJ2-2	NA	NA
TGTGCCAGCAGAGCTGCGATGAACACCGGGGAGCTGTTTTTT	CASRAAMNTGELFF	TRBV11-2	TRBJ2-2	NA	NA
TGCGCCAGCAGCCGGGGGGGGACAGGGGCTTACGGCAATCAGCCCCAGCATTTT	CASSRGGTGAYGNQPQHF	TRBV4-1	TRBJ1-5	few	TRBD1
TGTGCCAGCAGCCCAGGACAGTCTGGAAACACCATATATTTT	CASSPGQSGNTIYF	TRBV11-2	TRBJ1-3	NA	NA
TGTGCCAGCAGTTACACATCCTACGAGCAGTACTTC	CASSYTSYEQYF	TRBV6-2/TRBV6-3	TRBJ2-7	NA	NA
TGTGCCAGCAGCTTAATTCGAGGCCACAATGAGCAGTTCTTC	CASSLIRGHNEQFF	TRBV7-2	TRBJ2-1	NA	NA
TGTGCCAGCAGCTTGGAGATCAGGGGAGGAAACACCATATATTTT	CASSLEIRGGNTIYF	TRBV5-4	TRBJ1-3	NA	NA
TGCGCCAGCAGCTTTGGCCTATCGGGACTTTCTGGAAACACCATATATTTT	CASSFGLSGLSGNTIYF	TRBV5-1	TRBJ1-3	NA	NA
TGTGCCAGCAGCGTAGGGCCGGGGTTGGGGGAGCTGTTTTTT	CASSVGPGLGELFF	TRBV9	TRBJ2-2	NA	NA
TGTGCCAGCAGTGACAGCAGGGGCTACACCTTC	CASSDSRGYTF	TRBV28	TRBJ1-2	NA	NA
TGTGCCAGCAGTCCAAAACAACCTAACTATGGCTACACCTTC	CASSPKQPNYGYTF	TRBV28	TRBJ1-2	NA	NA
TGTGCCAGCAGTTTTCGGTATACTGCAACTAATGAAAAACTGTTTTTT	CASSFRYTATNEKLFF	TRBV27	TRBJ1-4	NA	NA
TGTGCCAGCTCACCGGACGGTCACGGGGAAGAGACCCAGTACTTC	CASSPDGHGEETQYF	TRBV18	TRBJ2-5	few	NA
TGTGCCAGCAGCGTCAGTGGCAGAGGTGGCGATGAGCAGTTCTTC	CASSVSGRGGDEQFF	TRBV9	TRBJ2-1	NA	NA
TGTGCCAGCAGCTCCGGACACGGTTTGAGCTCCTACAATGAGCAGTTCTTC	CASSSGHGLSSYNEQFF	TRBV9	TRBJ2-1	NA	NA
TGCGCCAGCAGCTTGGATAGGACAGGGGGCGGGGATACGCAGTATTTT	CASSLDRTGGGDTQYF	TRBV5-1	TRBJ2-3	NA	TRBD1
TGTGCCAGCAGCTTGGTTCAGGGATCCACTGAAGCTTTCTTT	CASSLVQGSTEAFF	TRBV5-6	TRBJ1-1	NA	NA
TGCAGCGCTGCGACAGGAGCTAACTATGGCTACACCTTC	CSAATGANYGYTF	TRBV29-1	TRBJ1-2	NA	NA
TGTGCCAGCAGGCCAGACATGTTGGAGACCCAGTACTTC	CASRPDMLETQYF	TRBV6-5	TRBJ2-5	once	NA